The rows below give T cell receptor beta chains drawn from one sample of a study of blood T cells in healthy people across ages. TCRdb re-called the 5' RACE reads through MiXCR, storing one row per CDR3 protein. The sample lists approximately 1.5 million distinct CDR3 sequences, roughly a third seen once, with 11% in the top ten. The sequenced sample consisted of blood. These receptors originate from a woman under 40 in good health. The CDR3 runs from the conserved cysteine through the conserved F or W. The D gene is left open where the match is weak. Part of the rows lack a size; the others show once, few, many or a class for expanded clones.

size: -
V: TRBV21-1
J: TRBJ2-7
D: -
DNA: TGTGCCAGCAGCAAAAGGAACAGATTTTTCGAGCAGTACTTC
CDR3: CASSKRNRFFEQYF

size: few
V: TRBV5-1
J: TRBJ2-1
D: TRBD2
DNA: TGCGCCAGCAGCTTTGGACTAGCGTCGGAGGGTGAGCAGTTCTTC
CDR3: CASSFGLASEGEQFF

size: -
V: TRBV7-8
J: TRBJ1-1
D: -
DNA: TGTGCCAGCAGCTTATCTAGTTTGGGGGGAATATCTGAAGCTTTCTTT
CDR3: CASSLSSLGGISEAFF

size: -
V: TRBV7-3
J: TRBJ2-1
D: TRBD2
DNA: TGTGCCAGCAGCTTCACTAGCGGGAGTTCGTATGAGCAGTTCTTC
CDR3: CASSFTSGSSYEQFF

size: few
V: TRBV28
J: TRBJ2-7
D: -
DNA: TGTGCCAGCGGGACCCACCAGAGCTCCTACGAGCAGTACTTC
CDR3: CASGTHQSSYEQYF

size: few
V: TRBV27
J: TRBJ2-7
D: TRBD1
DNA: TGTGCCAGCAGTTTAGACAGGGCCCTAAACGAGCAGTACTTC
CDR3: CASSLDRALNEQYF

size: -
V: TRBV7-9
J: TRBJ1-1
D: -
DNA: TGTGCCAGCAGCCCCAGAGGCAGGGTAGGAAGTACTGAAGCTTTCTTT
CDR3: CASSPRGRVGSTEAFF

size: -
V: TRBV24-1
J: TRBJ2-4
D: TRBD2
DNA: TGTGCCACCAGTGATGGCGGGACTAGCGGGAGCGGCATTCAGTACTTC
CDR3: CATSDGGTSGSGIQYF

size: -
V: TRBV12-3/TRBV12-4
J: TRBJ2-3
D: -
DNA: TGTGCCAGCAGTCCGTTGGGGTCGAGCGCAGATACGCAGTATTTT
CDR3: CASSPLGSSADTQYF

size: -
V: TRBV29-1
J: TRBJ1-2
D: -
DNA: TGCAGCTGTGAGGTTGGGGGAGGCTACACCTTC
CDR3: CSCEVGGGYTF

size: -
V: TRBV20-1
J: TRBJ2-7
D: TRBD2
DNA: TGCAGTGCTAAAGGAGCGGGAGGTGGCTACGAGCAGTACTTC
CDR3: CSAKGAGGGYEQYF

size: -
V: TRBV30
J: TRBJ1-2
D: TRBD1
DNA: TGTACCTGGAGTGACAGGGGGCCGGGCTACACCTTC
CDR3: CTWSDRGPGYTF

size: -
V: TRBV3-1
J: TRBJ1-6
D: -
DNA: TGTGCCAGCAGCCAACGGGACAAAAATTCACCCCTCCACTTT
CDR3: CASSQRDKNSPLHF

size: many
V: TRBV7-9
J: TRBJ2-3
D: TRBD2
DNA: TGTGCCAGCAGCTTTGGGACTAGCGGAGATACGCAGTATTTT
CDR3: CASSFGTSGDTQYF

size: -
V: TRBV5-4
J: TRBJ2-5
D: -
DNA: TGTGCCAGCAAGGGCCCCTACGCGCAAGAGACCCAGTACTTC
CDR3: CASKGPYAQETQYF

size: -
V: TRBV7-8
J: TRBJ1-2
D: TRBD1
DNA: TGTGCCAGCAGCGCAAGACAGGGACGCCTCTATGGCTACACCTTC
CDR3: CASSARQGRLYGYTF

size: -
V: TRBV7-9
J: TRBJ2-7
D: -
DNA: TGTGCCAGCAGCTTTTCCCCGGGGATCGGCGAGCAGTACTTC
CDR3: CASSFSPGIGEQYF

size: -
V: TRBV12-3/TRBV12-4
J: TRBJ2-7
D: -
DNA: TGTGCCAGCAGCCAAGACAACCTCAGCTCCTACGAGCAGTACTTC
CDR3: CASSQDNLSSYEQYF

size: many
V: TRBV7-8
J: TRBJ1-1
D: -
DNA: TGTGCCAGCAGCTTTCGGGGCGGTGAAGCTTTCTTT
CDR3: CASSFRGGEAFF

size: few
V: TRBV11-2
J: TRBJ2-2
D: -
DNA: TGTGCCAGCAGCGGCAAGACAGTAAACACCGGGGAGCTGTTTTTT
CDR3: CASSGKTVNTGELFF